The next 13 T cell receptor beta chains were all read from a single sample in a study of blood T cell repertoires in COVID-19. TCRdb keeps only in-frame clones here, not all; method: immunoSEQ multiplex PCR. Here the sample spans around 49,000 clones, around 73% being singletons. The specimen was PBMCs or T cells enriched from blood (not recorded which). The receptors stem from a woman between 50 and 59 years old with acute COVID-19.

The chain uses TRBV30 and TRBJ2-7; tentative D call: TRBD2 (6 bases). The germline V gene has CDR1 GTSNPN and CDR2 SVGIG (reference sequence). V was cut by 0 bases and J by 2 bases, with 14 bases left in between. This CDR3 contains 15 residues. CDR3 sequence reads: CAWSVLPPGAYEQYF. CDR3 DNA sequence: TGTGCCTGGAGTGTACTCCCCCCGGGGGCCTACGAGCAGTACTTC.

V is TRBV3-1 (or the pseudogene TRBV3-2) and J is TRBJ2-3; D gene uncertain. There are 14 residues in the CDR3. Germline values: CDR1 LGHDT, CDR2 YNNKEL (reference sequence). The V end lost 1 base, the J end lost 3 bases, and 8 bases lay between the germline ends. CDR3 DNA sequence: TGTGCCAGCAGCCAAGGGTTGAGGACAGATACGCAGTATTTT. Amino acid sequence: CASSQGLRTDTQYF.

The chain has TRBV2 and TRBJ1-1; D may be TRBD1 (6 bases). The CDR3 consists of 17 residues. Trimming removed 4 bases at V and 0 bases at J, with 18 bases between. Germline V gene data show CDR1 as SNHLY and CDR2 as FYNNEI. In DNA form, the CDR3 reads TGTGCCAGCAGTGCTTTACAGGGCGGGGGATTGAACACTGAAGCTTTCTTT. Its protein product is CASSALQGGGLNTEAFF.

This clone was counted a few times. In nucleotides, the CDR3 is TGTGCCAGCAGCGTAAATAGAGTCCTCCACTTT. Its translation is CASSVNRVLHF. This chain joins TRBV3-1 (or the pseudogene TRBV3-2) and TRBJ1-6, with D unresolved. Germline V gene data show CDR1 as LGHDT and CDR2 as YNNKEL (reference sequence). V gave up 5 bases and J gave up 15 bases, with 11 bases separating them. CDR3 length equals 11 residues.

V is TRBV11-2 and J is TRBJ2-2, with a weak D call TRBD2 (6 bases). V was pared by 0 bases and J by 5 bases, with 13 bases between. Germline CDR1 and CDR2: SGHAT and FQNNGV. The CDR3 consists of 16 residues. The CDR3 bases are TGTGCCAGCAGCTTAGAGAGGAGGGGACGGACCGGGGAGCTGTTTTTT. The encoded protein is CASSLERRGRTGELFF.

The V gene is TRBV6-5, the J gene TRBJ2-3, with a weak D call TRBD2 (6 bases). Germline values: CDR1 MNHEY, CDR2 SVGAGI. Trimming took 6 bases from V and 4 from J, leaving 11 bases between them. There are 13 residues in the CDR3. DNA for the CDR3: TGTGCCAGCAGACTAGCAGGACCAGATACGCAGTATTTT. Residues: CASRLAGPDTQYF.

J is TRBJ2-7 and V is TRBV2, with a tentative D call TRBD1 (5 bases). Trimming stripped 6 bases from V and 3 bases from J, with 15 bases between. The CDR3 consists of 14 residues. CDR1 is SNHLY and CDR2 is FYNNEI in the germline V gene. The CDR3 is CASRVAGFFYEQYF. The DNA for the CDR3 is TGTGCCAGCAGGGTGGCAGGGTTCTTCTACGAGCAGTACTTC.

This clone was detected a few times. The chain is built from TRBV30 and TRBJ1-2; unclear D gene. The CDR3 consists of 13 residues. V lost 3 bases and J 9 bases, leaving 17 bases between the germline ends. Germline loops: CDR1 GTSNPN, CDR2 SVGIG (reference sequence). The CDR3 protein is CAWSGGEGTRYTF. The DNA of the CDR3 is TGTGCCTGGAGCGGCGGGGAGGGCACCCGCTACACCTTC.

The rearrangement links TRBV6-1 to TRBJ2-2; the D gene is possibly TRBD1 (6 bases). V was trimmed by 2 bases and J by 1 base, leaving 14 bases between them. The CDR3 extends over 17 amino acids. Germline V gene data show CDR1 as MNHNS and CDR2 as SASEGT. CDR3 coding DNA: TGTGCCAGCAGTGAATTATGGGGGCCACGGAACACCGGGGAGCTGTTTTTT. Its protein is CASSELWGPRNTGELFF.

This chain links TRBV3-1 (or the pseudogene TRBV3-2) with TRBJ2-7; 10 bases are shared with TRBD2. Germline V gene lookup returns CDR1 LGHDT and CDR2 YNNKEL (reference sequence). V lost 1 base, J lost 5 bases, and 11 bases stayed unmatched. The CDR3 totals 17 residues. The CDR3 DNA is TGTGCCAGCAGCCAAGTCCTGGAACTAGCGGGGTATCACGAGCAGTACTTC. Its translation is CASSQVLELAGYHEQYF.

This sequence joins TRBV28 and TRBJ1-5; a possible D gene is TRBD1 (5 bases). V was pared by 3 bases and J by 2 bases, with 11 bases between. The CDR3 sequence is 15 residues long. Looked up from germline, CDR1 is MDHEN and CDR2 is SYDVKM. The CDR3 protein is CASSFLVGGNQPQHF. The CDR3 DNA reads as TGTGCCAGCAGTTTTCTTGTAGGGGGCAATCAGCCCCAGCATTTT.

The CDR3 sequence: CASGRDREGPALDNEQFF. The DNA for the CDR3 is TGTGCCAGCGGCCGGGACAGGGAGGGGCCGGCTTTGGACAATGAGCAGTTCTTC. This chain uses TRBV7-9 with TRBJ2-1; 9 bases are shared with TRBD1. With V trimmed by 8 bases and J by 5 bases, 19 bases remained unmatched. The germline V gene has CDR1 SEHNR and CDR2 FQNEAQ (reference sequence). This CDR3 region has 18 residues. Combining the CDR3 with reference TRBV7-9 and TRBJ2-1 gives the whole variable domain DTGVSQNPRHKITKRGQNVTFRCDPISEHNRLYWYRQTLGQGPEFLTYFQNEAQLEKSRLLSDRFSAERPKGSFSTLEIQRTEQGDSAMYLCASGRDREGPALDNEQFFGPGTRLTVL.

The chain is built from TRBV6-5 and TRBJ2-5; the D gene is possibly TRBD2 (5 bases). The CDR3 runs 14 residues. The germline V gene encodes CDR1 MNHEY and CDR2 SVGAGI. V lost 2 bases and J lost 6, with 13 bases in between. CDR3 amino acids: CASSYVSGGQTQYF. The CDR3 DNA reads as TGTGCCAGCAGTTACGTCTCGGGCGGGCAGACCCAGTACTTC.